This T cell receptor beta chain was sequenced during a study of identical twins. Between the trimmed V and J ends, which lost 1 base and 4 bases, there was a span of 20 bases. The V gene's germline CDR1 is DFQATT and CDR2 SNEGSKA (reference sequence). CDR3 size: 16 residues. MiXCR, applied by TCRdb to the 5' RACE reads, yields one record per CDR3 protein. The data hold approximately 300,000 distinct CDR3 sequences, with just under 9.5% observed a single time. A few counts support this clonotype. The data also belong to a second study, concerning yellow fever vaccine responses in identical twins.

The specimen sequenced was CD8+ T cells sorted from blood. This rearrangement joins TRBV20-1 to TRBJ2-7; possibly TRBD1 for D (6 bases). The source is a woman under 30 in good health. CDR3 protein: CSARALYGTIKYEQYF. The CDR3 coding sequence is TGCAGTGCTAGAGCCCTTTACGGGACAATTAAATACGAGCAGTACTTC.